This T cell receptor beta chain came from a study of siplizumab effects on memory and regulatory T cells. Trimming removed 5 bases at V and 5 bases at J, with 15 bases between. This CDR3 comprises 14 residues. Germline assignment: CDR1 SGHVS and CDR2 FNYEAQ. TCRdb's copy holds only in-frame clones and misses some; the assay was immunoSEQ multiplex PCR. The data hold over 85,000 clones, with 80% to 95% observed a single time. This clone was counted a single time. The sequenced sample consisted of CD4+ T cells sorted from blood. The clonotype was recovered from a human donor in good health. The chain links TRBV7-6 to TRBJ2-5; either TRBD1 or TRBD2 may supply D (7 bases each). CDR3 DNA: TGTGCCAGCAGCCTCTTTCAGGGGGGGGAGACCCAGTACTTC. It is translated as CASSLFQGGETQYF.